The next 23 T cell receptor beta chains were all read from a single sample in a study of blood T cell repertoires in COVID-19. Profiled with immunoSEQ multiplex PCR; TCRdb holds only in-frame clones, not every one. The sample comprises some 530,000 clones, roughly nine tenths of which are singletons, and under 9.5% rests with the top ten. What was sequenced was PBMCs or T cells enriched from blood (not recorded which). These receptors came from an older woman who had recovered from COVID-19.

V is TRBV10-3 and J is TRBJ1-2; TRBD1 might be the D (6 bases). Germline assignment: CDR1 ENHRY and CDR2 SYGVKD. This CDR3 is built from 16 residues. V lost 0 bases to trimming and J lost 3 bases, with 14 bases between them. CDR3 coding DNA: TGTGCCATCAGTGAGTCCCGACAGGCGGGGGACTATGGCTACACCTTC. Residues: CAISESRQAGDYGYTF.

V is TRBV4-1 and J is TRBJ1-6; TRBD1 matches at 7 bases. The junction had 13 bases not matched to a gene; V was cut back by 2 bases and J by 15 bases. CDR3 size: 15 residues. CDR1 is MGHRA and CDR2 is YSYEKL in the germline V gene. This CDR3 reads CASSQLLQGSRLLHF. In nucleotides, the CDR3 is TGCGCCAGCAGCCAACTCCTACAGGGGAGTCGCCTCCTCCACTTT.

In its sample, this clone was seen once. The chain links TRBV9 to TRBJ2-2; the D is unclear. Trimming shortened V by 1 base and J by 1 base, and 8 bases separated the two germline ends. Germline V CDR1 and CDR2: SGDLS, YYNGEE. The CDR3 runs 15 residues. Written as DNA, the CDR3 is TGTGCCAGCAGCGTAAGAGGCGGGAACACCGGGGAGCTGTTTTTT. Amino acids: CASSVRGGNTGELFF.

CDR3 residues: CASTLDREVSPLHF. The CDR3, as DNA: TGCGCCAGTACCCTAGACAGGGAAGTTTCACCCCTCCACTTT. This chain connects TRBV10-2 to TRBJ1-6, with 7 bases lining up with TRBD1. V trimming: 9 bases; J trimming: 9 bases; junction bases outside the gene matches: 11. Germline V gene sequence: CDR1 WSHSY, CDR2 SAAADI. The CDR3 loop spans 14 amino acids.

The gene calls are TRBV11-3 and TRBJ1-2; TRBD1 matches 7 bases. This CDR3 has 16 residues. V lost 0 bases to trimming and J lost 6 bases; unmatched junction nucleotides: 10. CDR1 is SGHNT and CDR2 is YENEEA in the germline V gene. CDR3 region: CASSLESGQVEDGYTF. For the CDR3, the DNA is TGTGCCAGCAGCTTAGAGTCCGGACAGGTTGAAGATGGCTACACCTTC.

Worth noting for this clone: A junction boundary mismatches the germline segment, possibly from a read error. V is TRBV3-1 (or the pseudogene TRBV3-2) and J is TRBJ1-2; 9 bases match TRBD1. The CDR3 runs to 12 residues. Germline loops: CDR1 LGHDT, CDR2 YNNKEL (reference sequence). The CDR3 coding sequence is TGTGCCAGCAGCCGAACAGGGGGCCCCCCTTTATTC. This sequence encodes CASSRTGGPPLF.

The chain links TRBV30 to TRBJ2-3, with TRBD2 matching 9 bases. The CDR3 is 15 residues long. Losses at the gene ends were 3 bases for V and 4 bases for J; bases not matched to a gene: 8. Germline V gene lookup returns CDR1 GTSNPN and CDR2 SVGIG (reference sequence). Here the CDR3 DNA reads TGTGCCTGGAGCCGGGCGGGGGGGCGCGCAGATACGCAGTATTTT. Protein sequence: CAWSRAGGRADTQYF.

The chain uses TRBV5-1 and TRBJ1-2, with 9 bases fitting TRBD1. Germline loops: CDR1 SGHRS, CDR2 YFSETQ. Germline trimming cut 4 bases from V and 8 bases from J; bases unmatched to any gene: 3. CDR3 length: 12 amino acids. CDR3 sequence (DNA): TGCGCCAGCAGCCCGGACAGGGGAGGCTACACCTTC. This encodes CASSPDRGGYTF.

The J gene is TRBJ2-7, the V gene TRBV3-1 (or the pseudogene TRBV3-2), with a weak D call TRBD2 (7 bases). Germline assignment: CDR1 LGHDT and CDR2 YNNKEL (reference sequence). The CDR3 consists of 15 residues. V lost 5 bases and J 2 bases, leaving 16 bases between the germline ends. In DNA form, the CDR3 reads TGTGCCAGCAGCGGGGGGCTAGCGGCCCCCTACGAGCAGTACTTC. Its protein product is CASSGGLAAPYEQYF.

The chain combines TRBV4-1 with TRBJ2-7; TRBD1 agrees at 7 bases. The CDR3 covers 15 residues. V was clipped by 5 bases and J by 1 base; unmatched bases: 8. Looked up from germline, CDR1 is MGHRA and CDR2 is YSYEKL. CDR3: CASSALPGQSYEQYV. The CDR3 region has the DNA TGCGCCAGCAGCGCCCTGCCGGGACAGTCCTACGAGCAGTACGTC.

The V and J genes are TRBV5-1 and TRBJ2-2; 8 bases align to TRBD2. The J segment lost 4 bases and the V segment lost 3 bases, leaving 5 bases of the junction unmatched. The CDR3 contains 15 residues. Germline CDR1 and CDR2: SGHRS and YFSETQ. CDR3 protein: CASSSGGAPTGELFF. The DNA of the CDR3 is TGCGCCAGCAGCTCCGGGGGGGCGCCCACCGGGGAGCTGTTTTTT.

This rearrangement joins TRBV11-3 to TRBJ2-2; D is undetermined. V lost 1 base, J lost 5 bases, and 14 bases lay in between. The length of the CDR3 is 16 residues. Germline V gene lookup returns CDR1 SGHNT and CDR2 YENEEA. The CDR3 DNA sequence: TGTGCCAGCAGCTTAGTTTTTCCCCCCTCGACCGGGGAGCTGTTTTTT. It yields the protein CASSLVFPPSTGELFF.

The rearrangement links TRBV10-1 to TRBJ1-1, with TRBD1 matching 7 bases. CDR1 is WNHNN and CDR2 is SYGVQD in the germline V gene (reference sequence). The V gene end was trimmed by 3 bases and the J gene end by 1 base; junction bases not matched to a gene: 5. The length of the CDR3 is 15 residues. Written as DNA, the CDR3 is TGCGCCAGCAGTGACCCGGGACAGCCGAACACTGAAGCTTTCTTT. Protein: CASSDPGQPNTEAFF.

The rearrangement uses TRBV4-1 and TRBJ1-2; D is possibly TRBD1 (6 bases). The CDR3 length is 15 residues. V lost 4 bases and J lost 5, with 17 bases in between. Germline CDR1 is MGHRA and CDR2 is YSYEKL. CDR3 DNA sequence: TGCGCCAGCAGCCCGATGGACAGCCCATTTTATGGCTACACCTTC. Translated: CASSPMDSPFYGYTF.

Here the CDR3 reads CASSADRERGPVTEAFF. Here the CDR3 DNA reads TGTGCCAGCAGCGCCGACAGGGAGAGGGGTCCCGTCACTGAAGCTTTCTTT. V is TRBV5-8 and J is TRBJ1-1; 7 nucleotides align to TRBD1. V trimming: 4 bases; J trimming: 4 bases; junction bases outside the gene matches: 16. CDR3 size: 17 residues. Germline V gives CDR1 SGHTS, CDR2 YDEGEE.

In this sample, this clone turned up once. The V call is TRBV4-2, the J call TRBJ1-2, with D possibly matching TRBD1 (6 bases). Trimming stripped 0 bases from V and 5 bases from J, with 13 bases between. This CDR3 is 15 amino acids long. Germline loops: CDR1 LGHNA, CDR2 YNFKEQ. The CDR3 reads CASSQDLVQGYGYTF. CDR3 in DNA: TGTGCCAGCAGCCAAGATTTGGTACAGGGTTATGGCTACACCTTC.

The chain recombines TRBV10-2 with TRBJ1-6; a possible D gene is TRBD1 (6 bases). Germline-derived CDR1 and CDR2 are WSHSY and SAAADI. This CDR3 comprises 16 residues. Trimming took 2 bases from V and 3 from J, leaving 11 bases between them. Here the CDR3 reads CASSEPTGIYNSPLHF. The CDR3 DNA is TGCGCCAGCAGTGAGCCGACAGGCATCTATAATTCACCCCTCCACTTT.

The V and J genes are TRBV19 and TRBJ2-1; perhaps TRBD1 as D (6 bases). Germline V CDR1 and CDR2: LNHDA, SQIVND (reference sequence). V was cut by 2 bases and J by 4 bases, with 18 bases left in between. This CDR3 has 17 residues. The CDR3 DNA follows: TGTGCCAGTAGTATACAGGGGACCCAAAGTGTTTACAATGAGCAGTTCTTC. It yields the protein CASSIQGTQSVYNEQFF.

Remarks on this clone: Other DNA sequences of this sample code for an identical CDR3. CDR3 in amino acids: CASSEGSYGYTF. CDR3 nucleotide sequence: TGTGCCAGCAGTGAAGGGAGCTATGGCTACACCTTC. The rearrangement uses TRBV2 and TRBJ1-2, with no clear D. Trimming left V 1 base short and J 4 bases short, with 4 bases between. The CDR3 consists of 12 residues. The V gene's germline CDR1 is SNHLY and CDR2 FYNNEI.

The chain links TRBV7-2 to TRBJ1-3, with D perhaps TRBD1 (6 bases). Germline V CDR1 and CDR2: SGHTA, FQGNSA. Trimming took off 3 bases at V and 4 bases at J, with 10 bases between the two ends. The CDR3 contains 14 residues. The CDR3 DNA sequence: TGTGCCAGCAGCTTGACAGGTTTCGGAAACACCATATATTTT. Protein sequence: CASSLTGFGNTIYF.

V usage is TRBV5-4 and J usage is TRBJ2-5; D remains ambiguous. CDR1 and CDR2 (germline): SGHNT, YYREEE (reference sequence). The CDR3 totals 13 residues. Trimming left V 0 bases short and J 7 bases short, with 10 bases between. The CDR3 sequence is CASSLDPLGTQYF. DNA for the CDR3: TGTGCCAGCAGCTTGGACCCCCTAGGGACCCAGTACTTC. Supplemented by reference TRBV5-4 and TRBJ2-5, the full variable domain reads ETGVTQSPTHLIKTRGQQVTLRCSSQSGHNTVSWYQQALGQGPQFIFQYYREEENGRGNFPPRFSGLQFPNYSSELNVNALELDDSALYLCASSLDPLGTQYFGPGTRLLVL.

This chain links TRBV6-5 with TRBJ1-2; D call uncertain. Trimming removed 6 bases at V and 4 bases at J, with 12 bases between. The CDR3 covers 13 residues. Germline CDR1 is MNHEY and CDR2 is SVGAGI. The CDR3 sequence: CASRSPKLYGYTF. CDR3 nucleotides: TGTGCCAGCAGATCACCAAAACTCTATGGCTACACCTTC.

The chain uses TRBV28 and TRBJ1-2; 8 bases are shared with TRBD1. CDR3 size: 16 residues. J was trimmed by 3 bases and V by 3 bases; bases with no gene match: 9. CDR1 MDHEN and CDR2 SYDVKM come from the germline V gene. The CDR3, as DNA: TGTGCCAGCAGTTTTCCGACAGGGGCCGCTCACTATGGCTACACCTTC. It is translated as CASSFPTGAAHYGYTF.